Given below is one T cell receptor (beta chain) in context. Its matching antigen is unknown. This record belongs to a study of shared clonotypes between healthy human individuals. Points from the study as a whole: About 5% was the fraction of naive CD4 clonotypes found shared across a few donors.

V dropped 5 bases and J dropped 1 base, with 8 bases sitting between them. This CDR3 is 12 amino acids long. CDR1 and CDR2 (germline): GTSNPN, SVGIG (reference sequence). For every subset, genomic DNA was evenly distributed across several immunoSEQ plates. The table came from immunoSEQ multiplex PCR; TCRdb's copy has only in-frame clones and leaves some out. This table holds 150,000 to 200,000 clones, approximately 61% found once. Sequencing used memory CD4+ T cells sorted from blood. Regarding subset: CD45RA-negative fraction. The chain is built from TRBV30 and TRBJ1-1; possibly TRBD1 for D (6 bases). The sequence was collected from a young man in good health. CDR3 nucleotide sequence: TGTGCCTGGGGGACACCGAACACTGAAGCTTTCTTT. Encoded protein: CAWGTPNTEAFF.